The clone carrying this T cell receptor beta chain was observed at least ten times. The antigen remains unidentified. The data were taken from a study of T cell repertoires in cytomegalovirus infection. Study overall: CMV infection plus the matching HLA type was flagged by public TCR beta signatures.

TCRdb reprocessed the reads with MiXCR, giving one entry per CDR3 protein. The sample consists of roughly 280,000 distinct CDR3 sequences, roughly an eighth of them appearing once. J lost 6 bases, V lost 0 bases, and 5 bases had no gene match. The germline gives CDR1 SGHTA, CDR2 FQGNSA. This CDR3 has 15 residues. Study conclusions and caveats: Cumulative frequency (of public TCR beta family members) identified carriers of CMV plus the relevant HLA.

The sequenced sample was PBMCs. The J gene is TRBJ2-7, the V gene TRBV7-2; TRBD1 aligns across 10 bases. The source of this sequence is a human donor in good health (CMV status not recorded). Some clones in this sample may be carry-over from other donors' samples. The CDR3, as DNA: TGTGCCAGCAGCTTAGCCGGGACAGGGGTGGGCGAGCAGTACTTC. This translates into CASSLAGTGVGEQYF. The entire variable domain, with the rest obtained from reference TRBV7-2 and TRBJ2-7, is as follows: GAGVSQSPSNKVTEKGKDVELRCDPISGHTALYWYRQSLGQGLEFLIYFQGNSAPDKSGLPSDRFSAERTGGSVSTLTIQRTQQEDSAVYLCASSLAGTGVGEQYFGPGTRLTVT.